The 13 T cell receptor beta chains presented below share a single source sample, sequenced in a study of beta chain features in type 1 diabetes. Findings and limits, study-wide: Patients with Type 1 diabetes showed moderately but significantly shorter TCRB CDR3s in all four CD4+ subsets.

cDNA synthesis used the whole RNA isolate, giving expressed TCRB sequences. The table came from immunoSEQ multiplex PCR; TCRdb's copy has only in-frame clones and leaves some out. The sample consists of about 340,000 clones, roughly 13% of them appearing once. Their antigen targets remain unknown. Input material: naive CD4+ T cells from blood. The source of these receptors is a woman aged 18-29 years with type 1 diabetes.

This clone occurred a few times. The chain joins TRBV5-1 to TRBJ2-5; D ambiguous. Per germline, CDR1 SGHRS and CDR2 YFSETQ. This CDR3 region has 14 residues. Trimming took 0 bases from V and 4 from J, leaving 10 bases between them. The CDR3 loop reads CASSLVASVETQYF. In DNA, the CDR3 is TGCGCCAGCAGCTTGGTTGCCAGTGTAGAGACCCAGTACTTC.

The chain has TRBV7-3 and TRBJ2-3; 9 nucleotides match TRBD2. Germline V gene sequence: CDR1 SGHTA, CDR2 FQGTGA. The CDR3 length is 15 residues. Trimming removed 5 bases from V and 4 bases from J; junction bases left unmatched: 7. Here the CDR3 reads CASSPGVAGADTQYF. The CDR3 bases are TGTGCCAGCAGCCCCGGGGTAGCGGGGGCAGATACGCAGTATTTT.

This clone was recorded a few times. CDR3 amino acids: CASSSPGTSGRNEQFF. CDR3 nucleotides: TGTGCCAGCAGTTCGCCCGGGACTAGCGGGAGGAATGAGCAGTTCTTC. This chain links TRBV6-6 with TRBJ2-1; 15 bases line up with TRBD2. The CDR3 contains 16 residues. CDR1 is MNHNY, CDR2 SVGAGI, per germline (reference sequence). After removal of 4 bases from V and 7 bases from J, the junction contained 5 bases not matched to a gene.

The V gene is TRBV5-1, the J gene TRBJ1-1, with D possibly matching TRBD1 (6 bases). This CDR3 has 15 residues. The germline V gene has CDR1 SGHRS and CDR2 YFSETQ. The V end was cut by 4 bases, the J end by 1 base, with 14 bases between. DNA for the CDR3: TGCGCCAGCAGCCACCTCCCGACAGGGAACACTGAAGCTTTCTTT. Translating it yields CASSHLPTGNTEAFF.

The chain has TRBV18 and TRBJ2-3; a weak D match, TRBD2 (6 bases). Germline lookup yields CDR1 KGHSH and CDR2 LQKENI. Trimming shortened V by 0 bases and J by 5 bases, and 12 bases separated the two germline ends. This CDR3 contains 15 residues. The CDR3 coding sequence is TGTGCCAGCTCACCACCGTCGGGGGATATAGATACGCAGTATTTT. Translating it yields CASSPPSGDIDTQYF.

As to this clone: Within the sample, other DNA sequences also encode this same CDR3. The gene calls are TRBV18 and TRBJ2-3; maybe TRBD2 (5 bases). With 3 bases removed from V and 6 bases from J, the gap between germline ends came to 7 bases. The CDR3 extends over 12 amino acids. Germline assignment: CDR1 KGHSH and CDR2 LQKENI. CDR3 nucleotide sequence: TGTGCCAGCTCACCCGGCGGGGATACGCAGTATTTT. Amino acid sequence: CASSPGGDTQYF.

This chain uses TRBV7-2 with TRBJ1-5; no clear D gene. This CDR3 is built from 14 residues. Germline lookup yields CDR1 SGHTA and CDR2 FQGNSA. V was clipped by 1 base and J by 9 bases, with 13 bases between them. Here the CDR3 reads CASSLEVGKSPQHF. The CDR3 coding sequence is TGTGCCAGCAGCTTAGAGGTCGGGAAGTCGCCCCAGCATTTT.

This clone appeared a few times. Other DNA sequences of this sample code for an identical CDR3. CDR3 sequence reads: CAWTSGSTDTQYF. The CDR3, as DNA: TGTGCCTGGACTAGCGGGAGCACAGATACGCAGTATTTT. This rearrangement joins TRBV30 to TRBJ2-3, with 8 bases that match TRBD2. Germline-derived CDR1 and CDR2 are GTSNPN and SVGIG (reference sequence). The CDR3 has 13 residues. V shed 4 bases and J 0 bases; nucleotides not matched to a gene: 0. The complete variable domain, with remaining parts taken from reference TRBV30 and TRBJ2-3, reads SQTIHQWPATLVQPVGSPLSLECTVEGTSNPNLYWYRQAAGRGLQLLFYSVGIGQISSEVPQNLSASRPQDRQFILSSKKLLLSDSGFYLCAWTSGSTDTQYFGPGTRLTVL.

The CDR3 loop reads CAIKSGLEETQYF. Here the CDR3 DNA reads TGTGCCATCAAGAGCGGGCTAGAAGAGACCCAGTACTTC. This chain connects TRBV10-3 to TRBJ2-5, with D perhaps TRBD2 (6 bases). The CDR3 consists of 13 residues. V was pared by 7 bases and J by 3 bases, with 12 bases between. The V gene's germline CDR1 is ENHRY and CDR2 SYGVKD.

This clone has a handful of counts. This chain uses TRBV11-3 with TRBJ2-1; tentative D call: TRBD2 (6 bases). The CDR3 has 14 amino acids. Between the trimmed V and J ends, which lost 4 bases and 4 bases, there was a span of 11 bases. In germline, CDR1 is SGHNT, CDR2 YENEEA. For the CDR3, the DNA is TGTGCCAGCAGCTCCGCTAGCGTATACAATGAGCAGTTCTTC. This sequence encodes CASSSASVYNEQFF.

The genes are TRBV5-6 and TRBJ2-1; 11 nucleotides align to TRBD2. Germline CDR1 and CDR2: SGHDT and YYEEEE. The junction had 6 bases not matched to a gene; V was cut back by 4 bases and J by 3 bases. The CDR3 has 16 amino acids. CDR3 DNA sequence: TGTGCCAGCAGCATGGGACTAGCGGCAATCTACAATGAGCAGTTCTTC. It encodes CASSMGLAAIYNEQFF.

This clone showed up just a few times. The chain joins TRBV2 to TRBJ2-6, with 8 positions matching TRBD1. The V gene's germline CDR1 is SNHLY and CDR2 FYNNEI. The CDR3 is 17 residues long. With V trimmed by 10 bases and J by 1 base, 12 bases remained unmatched. This CDR3 is CAIKDRENLSGANVLTF. The CDR3 nucleotides read TGTGCCATCAAGGACAGGGAGAACCTTTCTGGGGCCAACGTCCTGACTTTC.

This clone came up a few times. This chain joins TRBV30 and TRBJ2-1; D is unclear. Trimming shortened V by 2 bases and J by 0 bases, and 11 bases separated the two germline ends. The CDR3 runs to 15 residues. CDR1 and CDR2 (germline): GTSNPN, SVGIG (reference sequence). CDR3 protein: CAWSYGGSSYNEQFF. For the CDR3, the DNA is TGTGCCTGGAGTTATGGCGGTAGCTCCTACAATGAGCAGTTCTTC.